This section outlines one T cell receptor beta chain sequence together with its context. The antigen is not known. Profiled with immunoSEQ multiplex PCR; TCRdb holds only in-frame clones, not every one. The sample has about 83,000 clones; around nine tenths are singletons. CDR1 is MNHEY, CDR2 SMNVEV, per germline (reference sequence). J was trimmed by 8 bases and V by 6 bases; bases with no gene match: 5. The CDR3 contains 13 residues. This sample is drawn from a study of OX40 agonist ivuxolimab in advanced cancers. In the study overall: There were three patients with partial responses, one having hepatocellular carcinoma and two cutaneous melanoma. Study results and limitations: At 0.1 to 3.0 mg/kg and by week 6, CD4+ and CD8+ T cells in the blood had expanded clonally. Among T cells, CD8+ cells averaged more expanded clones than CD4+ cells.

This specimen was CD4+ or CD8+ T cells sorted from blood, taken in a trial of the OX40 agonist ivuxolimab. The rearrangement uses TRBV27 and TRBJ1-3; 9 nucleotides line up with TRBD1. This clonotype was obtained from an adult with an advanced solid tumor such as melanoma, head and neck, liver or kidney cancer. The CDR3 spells CASRDRGRDTIYF. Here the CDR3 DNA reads TGTGCCAGCAGGGACAGGGGAAGGGACACCATATATTTT.